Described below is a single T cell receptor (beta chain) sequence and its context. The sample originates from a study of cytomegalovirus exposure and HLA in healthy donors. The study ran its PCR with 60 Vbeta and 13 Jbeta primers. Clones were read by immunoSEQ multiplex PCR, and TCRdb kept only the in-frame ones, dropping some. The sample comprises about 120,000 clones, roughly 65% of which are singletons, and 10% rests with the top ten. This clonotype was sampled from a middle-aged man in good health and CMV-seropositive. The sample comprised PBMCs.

The CDR3 loop is CASSSSFDRSNEKLFF. The CDR3 region has the DNA TGTGCCAGCAGCTCCTCCTTCGACAGGAGTAATGAAAAACTGTTTTTT. The chain has TRBV11-3 and TRBJ1-4; TRBD1 might be the D (6 bases). The V and J ends lost 4 bases and 4 bases respectively, with 16 bases between them. The CDR3 has 16 amino acids. Germline assignment: CDR1 SGHNT and CDR2 YENEEA.